These 21 T cell receptor beta chains were all obtained from the same sample, sequenced in a study of control samples from healthy donors and cancer patients (TCRdb year 2020). Receptor amplification or capture employed the immunoSEQ multiplex PCR assay. In its TCRdb copy, this immuneACCESS table keeps in-frame sequences only and misses some clones. Where compared with another copy, unresolved V genes explain less than half of these, and the others have no known cause. This sample comprises about 160,000 clones, roughly 95% of them detected only once. In total, the top ten clones hold over 1% of the sample. The sample taken for sequencing was blood. The receptors derive from a woman in her 30s in good health.

The CDR3 here is CASSYPIGTTPNTGELFF. In DNA form, the CDR3 reads TGTGCCAGCAGTTACCCTATCGGGACGACACCGAACACCGGGGAGCTGTTTTTT. V is TRBV6-2 or TRBV6-3 and J is TRBJ2-2; D is possibly TRBD1 or TRBD2 (5 bases each). This CDR3 is built from 18 residues. CDR1 and CDR2 from the germline V gene are MNHEY and SVGEGT. Trimming removed 2 bases at V and 0 bases at J, with 16 bases between.

The chain recombines TRBV3-1 (or the pseudogene TRBV3-2) with TRBJ2-1; D perhaps matches TRBD2 (6 bases). The CDR3 is 13 amino acids. Germline CDR1 and CDR2: LGHDT and YNNKEL (reference sequence). Deletions cut 1 base from V and 6 bases from J, with 7 bases between. The CDR3 spells CASSQGRGNEQFF. DNA of the CDR3: TGTGCCAGCAGCCAAGGGCGGGGCAATGAGCAGTTCTTC.

The rearrangement links TRBV3-1 (or the pseudogene TRBV3-2) to TRBJ1-1; 7 nucleotides match TRBD1. Germline-derived CDR1 and CDR2 are LGHDT and YNNKEL (reference sequence). CDR3 length equals 15 residues. V lost 2 bases, J lost 1 base, and 4 bases stayed unmatched. In nucleotides, the CDR3 is TGTGCCAGCAGCCAACTGGGACAGCCGAACACTGAAGCTTTCTTT. Amino acids: CASSQLGQPNTEAFF.

The DNA for the CDR3 is TGTGCCAGCAGCCGACGTCCCCGGGAGCTGTTTTTT. This gives the protein CASSRRPRELFF. The chain joins TRBV28 to TRBJ2-2; D is unresolved. Germline CDR1 MDHEN, CDR2 SYDVKM. V was cut by 6 bases and J by 9 bases, with 11 bases left in between. The CDR3 sequence is 12 residues long.

Note on this clone: Other DNA sequences in the sample encode the same CDR3. The V call is TRBV19, the J call TRBJ1-1; D is ambiguous. V lost 1 base to trimming and J lost 1 base, with 1 base between them. The CDR3 has 12 amino acids. Per germline, CDR1 LNHDA and CDR2 SQIVND (reference sequence). DNA for the CDR3: TGTGCCAGTAGTATAGGGAACACTGAAGCTTTCTTT. Its translation is CASSIGNTEAFF.

V and J are TRBV5-6 and TRBJ2-7; no clear D. V shed 2 bases and J shed 6 bases, with 18 bases lying between them. The CDR3 contains 15 residues. Germline lookup yields CDR1 SGHDT and CDR2 YYEEEE. This CDR3 is CASSFSASPATEQYF. DNA for the CDR3: TGTGCCAGCAGCTTTAGTGCCTCTCCAGCAACCGAGCAGTACTTC.

The V call is TRBV9, the J call TRBJ2-3, with D tentatively TRBD2 (6 bases). V was cut by 4 bases and J by 6 bases, with 21 bases left in between. Germline V gene lookup returns CDR1 SGDLS and CDR2 YYNGEE. The CDR3 spans 16 residues. CDR3 in amino acids: CASSQGGRMVLDTQYF. For the CDR3, the DNA is TGTGCCAGCAGCCAGGGAGGCCGTATGGTTTTGGATACGCAGTATTTT.

The CDR3 DNA sequence: TGTGCCAGCAGTTACTCGAGCGACTCCTATAATTCACCCCTCCACTTT. Translating it yields CASSYSSDSYNSPLHF. The rearrangement uses TRBV6-6 and TRBJ1-6; D remains unclear. Trimming left V 0 bases short and J 0 bases short, with 6 bases between. Germline V lookup: CDR1 MNHNY, CDR2 SVGAGI (reference sequence). The CDR3 totals 16 residues.

This clone was counted once. The J gene is TRBJ2-7, the V gene TRBV12-3 or TRBV12-4; a weak D match, TRBD1 (5 bases). The ends were cut back, 3 bases at V and 6 bases at J, with 9 bases in the middle. The CDR3 contains 12 residues. CDR3 amino acids: CASSLLGAEQYF. In nucleotides, the CDR3 is TGTGCCAGCAGTTTGTTAGGGGCCGAGCAGTACTTC.

The chain employs TRBV29-1 and TRBJ2-2; D may be TRBD1 (7 bases). In germline, CDR1 is SQVTM, CDR2 ANQGSEA. V dropped 7 bases and J dropped 5 bases, with 17 bases sitting between them. CDR3 length: 14 amino acids. CDR3: CSARGDGATGELFF. Here the CDR3 DNA reads TGCAGCGCCAGGGGGGATGGGGCTACCGGGGAGCTGTTTTTT.

The chain carries TRBV19 and TRBJ2-5, with D unclear. This CDR3 is 14 amino acids long. V dropped 5 bases and J dropped 4 bases, with 14 bases sitting between them. Germline V lookup: CDR1 LNHDA, CDR2 SQIVND (reference sequence). CDR3 coding DNA: TGTGCCAGTAGTCCCAGGTCGCTCCGAGAGACCCAGTACTTC. Protein product: CASSPRSLRETQYF.

The rearrangement joins TRBV7-6 to TRBJ2-1; tentatively, D is TRBD2 (6 bases). V was cut by 5 bases and J by 9 bases, with 20 bases left in between. The CDR3 covers 15 residues. CDR1 is SGHVS, CDR2 FNYEAQ, per germline. The CDR3 region is CASSATRPIHSEQFF. The CDR3 region has the DNA TGTGCCAGCAGCGCGACTAGACCAATACACTCTGAGCAGTTCTTC.

The CDR3 DNA is TGTGCCAGCAGTCTCCCCCTCGAGGGGGCAACTAATGAAAAACTGTTTTTT. Encoded protein: CASSLPLEGATNEKLFF. V gene TRBV25-1 combines with J gene TRBJ1-4; the D gene is possibly TRBD1 (6 bases). In germline, CDR1 is MGHDK, CDR2 SYGVNS. CDR3 length: 17 amino acids. V was shortened by 5 bases and J by 0 bases, with 16 bases between the two germline ends.

The genes are TRBV7-9 and TRBJ2-3; 10 nucleotides align to TRBD2. Germline trimming cut 5 bases from V and 3 bases from J; bases unmatched to any gene: 5. The CDR3 is 15 amino acids. The germline CDR1 and CDR2 sequences are SEHNR and FQNEAQ (reference sequence). In nucleotides, the CDR3 is TGTGCCAGCAGCCTGCTAGCGGGGGAGACAGATACGCAGTATTTT. The encoded protein is CASSLLAGETDTQYF.

The gene calls are TRBV6-6 and TRBJ2-5; no definite D call. The CDR3 covers 15 residues. V was pared by 2 bases and J by 7 bases, with 17 bases between. Germline-derived CDR1 and CDR2 are MNHNY and SVGAGI (reference sequence). CDR3 sequence (DNA): TGTGCCAGCAGTTACGCGGTTAGGGATCGTGGGACCCAGTACTTC. As protein: CASSYAVRDRGTQYF.

CDR3 sequence: CASSTSSGTDTQYF. The CDR3 DNA sequence: TGTGCCAGCAGCACGAGTTCCGGGACAGATACGCAGTATTTT. V usage is TRBV5-5 and J usage is TRBJ2-3; no definite D call. The CDR3 is made up of 14 amino acids. V lost 4 bases and J 3 bases, leaving 12 bases between the germline ends. Germline CDR1 SGHKS, CDR2 YYEKEE (reference sequence).

V usage is TRBV13 and J usage is TRBJ1-2; D is unclear. This CDR3 comprises 16 residues. V gave up 3 bases and J gave up 4 bases, with 18 bases separating them. CDR1 PRHDT and CDR2 FYEKMQ come from the germline V gene (reference sequence). Written as DNA, the CDR3 is TGTGCCAGCAGCTTTAGAGAGCACGAGGCTTCCTATGGCTACACCTTC. Amino acids: CASSFREHEASYGYTF.

This rearrangement joins TRBV4-2 to TRBJ2-7; perhaps TRBD2 as D (6 bases). Germline V gives CDR1 LGHNA, CDR2 YNFKEQ. The CDR3 has 14 residues. V was clipped by 3 bases and J by 1 base, with 10 bases between them. This CDR3 is CASSQEGGSYEQYF. The CDR3 DNA follows: TGTGCCAGCAGCCAGGAGGGCGGGTCCTACGAGCAGTACTTC.

The rearrangement joins TRBV5-6 to TRBJ2-7; TRBD1 agrees at 10 bases. The V and J ends lost 4 bases and 2 bases, in that order; junction bases with no gene match: 6. Per the germline V gene, CDR1 is SGHDT and CDR2 is YYEEEE. The CDR3 contains 15 residues. The CDR3 here is CASSRRQGAAYEQYF. The CDR3 nucleotides are TGTGCCAGCAGCCGCCGACAGGGGGCTGCCTACGAGCAGTACTTC.

V is TRBV12-3 or TRBV12-4 and J is TRBJ1-2; no firm D call. V was pared by 3 bases and J by 8 bases, with 13 bases between. This CDR3 is 13 amino acids long. As DNA, the CDR3 is TGTGCCAGCAGTTTGACACGGGCGGGAGGCTACACCTTC. Translating it yields CASSLTRAGGYTF.

This chain connects TRBV9 to TRBJ2-7; D ambiguous. The V end lost 3 bases, the J end lost 0 bases, and 10 bases lay between the germline ends. In germline, CDR1 is SGDLS, CDR2 YYNGEE. The CDR3 extends over 14 amino acids. The CDR3 loop is CASSATSSSYEQYF. Written as DNA, the CDR3 is TGTGCCAGCAGCGCCACTTCCAGCTCCTACGAGCAGTACTTC.